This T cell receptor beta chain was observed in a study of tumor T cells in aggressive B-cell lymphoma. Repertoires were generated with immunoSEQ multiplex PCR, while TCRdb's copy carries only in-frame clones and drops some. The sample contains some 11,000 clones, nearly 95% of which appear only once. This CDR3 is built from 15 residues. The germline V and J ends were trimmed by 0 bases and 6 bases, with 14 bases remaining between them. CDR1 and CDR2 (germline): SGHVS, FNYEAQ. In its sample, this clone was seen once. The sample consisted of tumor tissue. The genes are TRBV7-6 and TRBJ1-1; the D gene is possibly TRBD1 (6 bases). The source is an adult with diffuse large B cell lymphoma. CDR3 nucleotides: TGTGCCAGCAGCTTAGCGCAGGGGTTGGACGCTGAAGCTTTCTTT. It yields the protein CASSLAQGLDAEAFF.